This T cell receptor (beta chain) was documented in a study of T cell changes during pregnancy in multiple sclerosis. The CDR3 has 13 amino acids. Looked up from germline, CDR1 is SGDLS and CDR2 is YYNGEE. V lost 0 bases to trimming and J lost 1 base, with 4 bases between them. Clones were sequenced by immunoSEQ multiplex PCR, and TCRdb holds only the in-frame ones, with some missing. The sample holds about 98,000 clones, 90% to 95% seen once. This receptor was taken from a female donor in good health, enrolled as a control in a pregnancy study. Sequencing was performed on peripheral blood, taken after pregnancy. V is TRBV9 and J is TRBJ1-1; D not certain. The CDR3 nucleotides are TGTGCCAGCAGCGTAGATCGGAACACTGAAGCTTTCTTT. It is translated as CASSVDRNTEAFF.